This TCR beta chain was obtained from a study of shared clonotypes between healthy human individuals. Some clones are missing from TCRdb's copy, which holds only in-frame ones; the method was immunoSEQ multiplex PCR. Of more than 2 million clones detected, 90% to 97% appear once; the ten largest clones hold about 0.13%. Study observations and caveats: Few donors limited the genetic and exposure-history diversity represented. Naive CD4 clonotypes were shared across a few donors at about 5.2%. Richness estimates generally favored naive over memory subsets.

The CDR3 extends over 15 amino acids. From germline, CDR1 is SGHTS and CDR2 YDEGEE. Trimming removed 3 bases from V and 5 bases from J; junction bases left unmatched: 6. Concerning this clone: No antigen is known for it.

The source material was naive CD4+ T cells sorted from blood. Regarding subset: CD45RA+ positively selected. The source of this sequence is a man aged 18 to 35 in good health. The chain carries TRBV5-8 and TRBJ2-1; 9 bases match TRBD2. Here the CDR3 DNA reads TGTGCCAGCAGCTACTTAAGCGGGGGGAACAATGAGCAGTTCTTC. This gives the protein CASSYLSGGNNEQFF. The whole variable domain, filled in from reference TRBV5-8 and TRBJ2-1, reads EAGVTQSPTHLIKTRGQQATLRCSPISGHTSVYWYQQALGLGLQFLLWYDEGEERNRGNFPPRFSGRQFPNYSSELNVNALELEDSALYLCASSYLSGGNNEQFFGPGTRLTVL.